Listed below are T cell receptor beta chains from one sample, sequenced in a study of blood T cell repertoires in COVID-19. Clones were sequenced by immunoSEQ multiplex PCR, and TCRdb holds only the in-frame ones, with some missing. The data hold around 470,000 clones, with less than 95% observed a single time. Sequencing used PBMCs or T cells enriched from blood (not recorded which). The receptors shown here come from a man aged 18-30 years who had recovered from COVID-19. The CDR3 runs from the conserved cysteine through the conserved F or W. The D gene is left open where the match is weak. The size entry is marked missing in some rows and otherwise reads once, few, many or a size class.

D: TRBD1
J: TRBJ2-7
V: TRBV7-9
size: once
DNA: TGTGCCAGCAGCTCACCCGGGACAGGGGGTCGCGAGCAGTACTTC
CDR3: CASSSPGTGGREQYF

D: NA
J: TRBJ1-1
V: TRBV29-1
size: NA
DNA: TGCAGCGCAGGACAGATGAACACTGAAGCTTTCTTT
CDR3: CSAGQMNTEAFF

D: NA
J: TRBJ1-3
V: TRBV5-1
size: NA
DNA: TGCGCCAGCAGCTCCTCCGGGATCCAGAAACATTTT
CDR3: CASSSSGIQKHF

D: NA
J: TRBJ2-2
V: TRBV18
size: NA
DNA: TGTGCCAGCTCACCACTGACAGGTTCGAACACCGGGGAGCTGTTTTTT
CDR3: CASSPLTGSNTGELFF

D: NA
J: TRBJ2-5
V: TRBV12-3/TRBV12-4
size: NA
DNA: TGTGCCAGCAGCCTACAGGGCTGGGAGACCCAGTACTTC
CDR3: CASSLQGWETQYF

D: NA
J: TRBJ2-1
V: TRBV27
size: NA
DNA: TGTGCCAGCAATATGTTCGCTGGGGACTTGGCCTACAATGAGCAGTTCTTC
CDR3: CASNMFAGDLAYNEQFF

D: NA
J: TRBJ2-7
V: TRBV5-1
size: NA
DNA: TGCGCCAGCAGCTTGGCCGGGACAACCACCTACGAGCAGTACTTC
CDR3: CASSLAGTTTYEQYF

D: TRBD1
J: TRBJ1-1
V: TRBV9
size: NA
DNA: TGTGCCAGCACCAAACAGGGGACGAACACTGAAGCTTTCTTT
CDR3: CASTKQGTNTEAFF

D: TRBD2
J: TRBJ2-2
V: TRBV7-3
size: NA
DNA: TGTGCCAGCAGCTTAAGGCTAGCGGGAGTGGGGACCGGGGAGCTGTTTTTT
CDR3: CASSLRLAGVGTGELFF

D: TRBD2
J: TRBJ2-7
V: TRBV10-3
size: NA
DNA: TGTGCCATCAGCGGCGGGGGGGTCTACGAGCAGTACTTC
CDR3: CAISGGGVYEQYF

D: NA
J: TRBJ1-4
V: TRBV29-1
size: NA
DNA: TGCAGCGTTGACATCGGTCTAAATGAAAAACTGTTTTTT
CDR3: CSVDIGLNEKLFF

D: TRBD2
J: TRBJ2-2
V: TRBV27
size: once
DNA: TGTGCCACCCGCTTAGCGGGAGGCTCTGGGGAGCTGTTTTTT
CDR3: CATRLAGGSGELFF

D: TRBD1
J: TRBJ2-7
V: TRBV10-1
size: once
DNA: TGCGCCGACAGGGTCCACTACGAGCAGTACTTC
CDR3: CADRVHYEQYF

D: NA
J: TRBJ1-1
V: TRBV28
size: NA
DNA: TGTGCCAGCAGTTCGACAGCAATGAACACTGAAGCTTTCTTT
CDR3: CASSSTAMNTEAFF

D: NA
J: TRBJ1-1
V: TRBV25-1
size: NA
DNA: TGTGCCAGCGGCCCAGGCAGGTTGGGCACTGAAGCTTTCTTT
CDR3: CASGPGRLGTEAFF

D: TRBD2
J: TRBJ2-3
V: TRBV7-8
size: NA
DNA: TGTGCCGCACGGAGGGTCCTAGCGGAGACAGATACGCAGTATTTT
CDR3: CAARRVLAETDTQYF

D: TRBD1
J: TRBJ1-1
V: TRBV7-9
size: NA
DNA: TGTGCCAGCAGCCCGCCGGGACAGGGGAGATTAATGAACACTGAAGCTTTCTTT
CDR3: CASSPPGQGRLMNTEAFF

D: NA
J: TRBJ1-1
V: TRBV14
size: NA
DNA: TGTGCCAGCAGCCTGGGGGCGGTTACTGAAGCTTTCTTT
CDR3: CASSLGAVTEAFF

D: TRBD2
J: TRBJ2-2
V: TRBV10-2
size: once
DNA: TGCGCCAGCAGTGAGGCTAGCGGGGGGATCGGGGAGCTGTTTTTT
CDR3: CASSEASGGIGELFF

D: NA
J: TRBJ2-1
V: TRBV28
size: NA
DNA: TGTGCCAGCAGTTTAAGAACAGGCTACAATGAGCAGTTCTTC
CDR3: CASSLRTGYNEQFF

D: TRBD1
J: TRBJ1-5
V: TRBV2
size: NA
DNA: TGTGCCAGCAGTGGGGACAGGGCGTATCAGCCCCAGCATTTT
CDR3: CASSGDRAYQPQHF

D: NA
J: TRBJ2-3
V: TRBV20-1
size: NA
DNA: TGCAGTGCTAGTCTCGACGGGGGTCCAACAGATACGCAGTATTTT
CDR3: CSASLDGGPTDTQYF

D: TRBD2
J: TRBJ2-1
V: TRBV14
size: NA
DNA: TGTGCCAGCAGCCACGGGGGGTTAGGGGAGAATGAGCAGTTCTTC
CDR3: CASSHGGLGENEQFF

D: TRBD1
J: TRBJ1-4
V: TRBV7-9
size: NA
DNA: TGTGCCAGCAGGCCAGGGACAGGGGTCTTCGAAAAACTGTTTTTT
CDR3: CASRPGTGVFEKLFF

D: TRBD1
J: TRBJ1-2
V: TRBV3-1/TRBV3-2
size: NA
DNA: TGTGCCAGCAGCCCGGGGTGGGGACAGGGAGTCACCTTC
CDR3: CASSPGWGQGVTF

D: TRBD2
J: TRBJ2-5
V: TRBV10-3
size: NA
DNA: TGTGCCATCAGTGAAGCGACTAGCGGGGAAGAGACCCAGTACTTC
CDR3: CAISEATSGEETQYF

D: TRBD2
J: TRBJ2-7
V: TRBV7-4
size: NA
DNA: TGTGCCAGCCTCAGCGGGGGACCAAGCTCCTACGAGCAGTACTTC
CDR3: CASLSGGPSSYEQYF

D: TRBD1
J: TRBJ1-1
V: TRBV10-2
size: NA
DNA: TGCGCCAGCAGTGATTATAGGGACAGCACTGAAGCTTTCTTT
CDR3: CASSDYRDSTEAFF

D: TRBD2
J: TRBJ2-5
V: TRBV5-1
size: once
DNA: TGCGCCAGCAGCTTGGGACTAGCGGGGGGGCGAGAGACCCAGTACTTC
CDR3: CASSLGLAGGRETQYF

D: NA
J: TRBJ2-2
V: TRBV2
size: NA
DNA: TGTGCCAGCAGTTCGACAGAGAACACCGGGGAGCTGTTTTTT
CDR3: CASSSTENTGELFF

D: TRBD1
J: TRBJ1-5
V: TRBV12-3/TRBV12-4
size: NA
DNA: TGTGCCAGCCTTACAGGGGGCCAGCCCCAGCATTTT
CDR3: CASLTGGQPQHF

D: NA
J: TRBJ1-1
V: TRBV6-5
size: NA
DNA: TGTGCCAGCAGTCACTTCCTAGGGAGGCGTGCTGAAGCTTTCTTT
CDR3: CASSHFLGRRAEAFF

D: NA
J: TRBJ1-3
V: TRBV5-8
size: NA
DNA: TGTGCCAGCAGCTCGTCCTTAGCAGGGAGGATCTCTGGAAACACCATATATTTT
CDR3: CASSSSLAGRISGNTIYF

D: TRBD2
J: TRBJ2-5
V: TRBV5-1
size: NA
DNA: TGCGCCAGCAGCCTGGTGGCGGGAGGACAAGAGACCCAGTACTTC
CDR3: CASSLVAGGQETQYF

D: NA
J: TRBJ1-1
V: TRBV24-1
size: NA
DNA: TGTGCCACCAGTGGGACTACCGGGACACCGGGGGGAGGCACTGAAGCTTTCTTT
CDR3: CATSGTTGTPGGGTEAFF

D: NA
J: TRBJ1-5
V: TRBV7-9
size: NA
DNA: TGTGCCAGCAGTTTGACAGGAAGCAATCAGCCCCAGCATTTT
CDR3: CASSLTGSNQPQHF

D: TRBD2
J: TRBJ2-1
V: TRBV3-1/TRBV3-2
size: NA
DNA: TGTGCCAGCAGCCAACCAAGCGGGGGAACCAAGGATGAGCAGTTCTTC
CDR3: CASSQPSGGTKDEQFF

D: NA
J: TRBJ1-6
V: TRBV30
size: once
DNA: TGTGCCTGGAGAAAAGGGAGGGAAACCTATAATTCACCCCTCCACTTT
CDR3: CAWRKGRETYNSPLHF

D: NA
J: TRBJ2-3
V: TRBV6-1
size: once
DNA: TGTGCCAGCAGTGAACCGGGAGAAGGGAATACGCAGTATTTT
CDR3: CASSEPGEGNTQYF

D: NA
J: TRBJ2-1
V: TRBV29-1
size: NA
DNA: TGCAGCGTTGACGGCAGGCAGGGGTACAATGAGCAGTTCTTC
CDR3: CSVDGRQGYNEQFF

D: TRBD1
J: TRBJ1-1
V: TRBV10-3
size: NA
DNA: TGTGCCATCCGGGACAGCCCTAACACTGAAGCTTTCTTT
CDR3: CAIRDSPNTEAFF

D: NA
J: TRBJ2-1
V: TRBV11-2
size: NA
DNA: TGTGCCAGCAGCTTAGGAGGGTTTGAAAACAATGAGCAGTTCTTC
CDR3: CASSLGGFENNEQFF

D: NA
J: TRBJ1-5
V: TRBV7-8
size: NA
DNA: TGTGCCAGCAGCGAGACAAGTCCTCAGCCCCAGCATTTT
CDR3: CASSETSPQPQHF

D: NA
J: TRBJ2-2
V: TRBV6-1
size: NA
DNA: TGTGCCAGCAGTGATCGTGCCGGGGAGCTGTTTTTT
CDR3: CASSDRAGELFF

D: TRBD1
J: TRBJ2-7
V: TRBV18
size: few
DNA: TGTGCCAGCTCACCACCGGACAGGGCGAACTACGAGCAGTACTTC
CDR3: CASSPPDRANYEQYF

D: TRBD1
J: TRBJ1-1
V: TRBV10-3
size: NA
DNA: TGTGCCATCAGTGAATTGGGCAGGGGGGACGCTGAAGCTTTCTTT
CDR3: CAISELGRGDAEAFF

D: TRBD1
J: TRBJ1-6
V: TRBV2
size: NA
DNA: TGTGCCAGCGGGGGACAGAATAATTCACCCCTCCACTTT
CDR3: CASGGQNNSPLHF

D: NA
J: TRBJ2-7
V: TRBV10-3
size: NA
DNA: TGTGCCATCAGTGAGCCCGGGTCTTCAGTCTACGAGCAGTACTTC
CDR3: CAISEPGSSVYEQYF

D: NA
J: TRBJ1-4
V: TRBV9
size: NA
DNA: TGTGCCAGCAGCACCGGGTCCAGAACTAGCGAAAAACTGTTTTTT
CDR3: CASSTGSRTSEKLFF

D: NA
J: TRBJ2-5
V: TRBV5-1
size: NA
DNA: TGCGCCAGCAGCCTCAGTAAGCGGCAAGAGACCCAGTACTTC
CDR3: CASSLSKRQETQYF

D: TRBD2
J: TRBJ2-7
V: TRBV27
size: NA
DNA: TGTGCCAGCAGTTTGGGACTAGCGGGAGTTCATGAGCAGTACTTC
CDR3: CASSLGLAGVHEQYF

D: NA
J: TRBJ1-1
V: TRBV18
size: few
DNA: TGTGCCAGCTCACCAAATAGGCTAGTTAAACAGGGGAACACTGAAGCTTTCTTT
CDR3: CASSPNRLVKQGNTEAFF

D: NA
J: TRBJ1-2
V: TRBV28
size: NA
DNA: TGTGCCAGCAGTTTATCAGGCAGGGAGGAGAGAGGCTACACCTTC
CDR3: CASSLSGREERGYTF

D: TRBD1
J: TRBJ1-6
V: TRBV5-1
size: NA
DNA: TGCGCCAGCAGCTTGGTTCCCCGGGACAGGGGGCAAGATAATTCACCCCTCCACTTT
CDR3: CASSLVPRDRGQDNSPLHF

D: NA
J: TRBJ2-3
V: TRBV27
size: NA
DNA: TGTGCCAGTCGCGGGGAGCGGGGCACAGATACGCAGTATTTT
CDR3: CASRGERGTDTQYF

D: NA
J: TRBJ1-4
V: TRBV7-6
size: NA
DNA: TGTGCCAGCAGCTCTCCCGGAGGTGAAAAACTGTTTTTT
CDR3: CASSSPGGEKLFF

D: TRBD1
J: TRBJ1-4
V: TRBV29-1
size: NA
DNA: TGCAGCGGTCAACAGGGGACGGGCGAAAAACTGTTTTTT
CDR3: CSGQQGTGEKLFF

D: NA
J: TRBJ1-5
V: TRBV24-1
size: NA
DNA: TGTGCCACCAGTGATCCTGCGGTGGGGGCAGATCAGCCCCAGCATTTT
CDR3: CATSDPAVGADQPQHF